The clone carrying this TCR beta chain was counted many times. Antigen: not known. This CDR3 region has 12 residues. The V end was cut by 4 bases, the J end by 4 bases, with 10 bases between. CDR1 and CDR2 (germline): GTSNPN, SVGIG (reference sequence). The source of the sample is a study of T cells in Graves' hyperthyroidism and ophthalmopathy. Any patient presenting with uncontrolled infection, other autoimmune disease, pregnancy or lactation was left out. Researchers amplified the TCR beta CDR3 regions from RNA transcripts. HTBI primers were the set used in a first-round RT-PCR of the TCR CDR3. TCRdb re-called the multiplex PCR reads through MiXCR, storing one row per CDR3 protein. This table holds about 50,000 distinct CDR3 sequences, 49% found once. Whole-study results and caveats: Among clonotypes expanded in thyroid above 0.001, most were also found in blood. Ophthalmopathy cases were set apart from stable hyperthyroidism by a 13 V-J model. A median 6.5 months before onset, the model predicted ophthalmopathy.

This receptor was obtained from a woman aged 25 to 45 with Graves' ophthalmopathy. Sequenced material: blood. V and J are TRBV30 and TRBJ1-2, with a tentative D call TRBD1 (5 bases). The CDR3 DNA is TGTGCCTGGAAGGACGGGACCTATGGCTACACCTTC. Translation: CAWKDGTYGYTF.